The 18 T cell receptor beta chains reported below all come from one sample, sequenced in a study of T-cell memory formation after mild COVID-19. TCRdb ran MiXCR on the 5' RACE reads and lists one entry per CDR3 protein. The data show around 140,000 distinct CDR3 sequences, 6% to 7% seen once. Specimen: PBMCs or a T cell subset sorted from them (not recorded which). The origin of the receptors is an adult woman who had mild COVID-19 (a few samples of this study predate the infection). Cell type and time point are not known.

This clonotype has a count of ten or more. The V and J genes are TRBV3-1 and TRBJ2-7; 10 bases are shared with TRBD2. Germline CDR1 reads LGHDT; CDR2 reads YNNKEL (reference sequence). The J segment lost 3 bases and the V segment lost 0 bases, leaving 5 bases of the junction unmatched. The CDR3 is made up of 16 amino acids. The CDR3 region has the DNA TGTGCCAGCAGCCAAGAAGGACTAGCGGCCAACTACGAGCAGTACTTC. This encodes CASSQEGLAANYEQYF.

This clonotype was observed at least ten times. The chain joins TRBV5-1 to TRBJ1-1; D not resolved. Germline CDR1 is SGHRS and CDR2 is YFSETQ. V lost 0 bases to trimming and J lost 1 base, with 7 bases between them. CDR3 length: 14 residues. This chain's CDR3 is CASSLARGNTEAFF. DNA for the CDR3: TGCGCCAGCAGCTTGGCCAGAGGGAACACTGAAGCTTTCTTT.

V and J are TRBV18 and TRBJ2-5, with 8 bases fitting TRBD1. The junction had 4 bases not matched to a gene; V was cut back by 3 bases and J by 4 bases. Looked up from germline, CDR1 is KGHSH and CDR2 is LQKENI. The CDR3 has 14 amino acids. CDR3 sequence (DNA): TGTGCCAGCTCACCCGCGGGACAGGTAGAGACCCAGTACTTC. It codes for CASSPAGQVETQYF.

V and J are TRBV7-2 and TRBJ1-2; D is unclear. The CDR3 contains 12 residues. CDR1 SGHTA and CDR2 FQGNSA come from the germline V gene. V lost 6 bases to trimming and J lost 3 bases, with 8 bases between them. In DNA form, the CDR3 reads TGTGCCAGCAGTTACAGAGACTATGGCTACACCTTC. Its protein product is CASSYRDYGYTF.

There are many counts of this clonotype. The CDR3 reads CASSLGKGASTDTQYF. In DNA form, the CDR3 reads TGTGCCAGCAGTCTCGGAAAGGGGGCGTCCACAGATACGCAGTATTTT. The chain combines TRBV12-3 or TRBV12-4 with TRBJ2-3; 7 bases line up with TRBD1. CDR3 length equals 16 residues. Trimming took 5 bases from V and 2 from J; bases not matched to a gene: 10.

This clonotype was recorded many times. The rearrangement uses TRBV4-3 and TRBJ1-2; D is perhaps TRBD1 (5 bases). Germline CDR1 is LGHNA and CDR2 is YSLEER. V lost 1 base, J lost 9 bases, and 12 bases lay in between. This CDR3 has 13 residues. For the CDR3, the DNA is TGCGCCAGCAGCCAAGGGCAGGGTTATAGCTACACCTTC. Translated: CASSQGQGYSYTF.

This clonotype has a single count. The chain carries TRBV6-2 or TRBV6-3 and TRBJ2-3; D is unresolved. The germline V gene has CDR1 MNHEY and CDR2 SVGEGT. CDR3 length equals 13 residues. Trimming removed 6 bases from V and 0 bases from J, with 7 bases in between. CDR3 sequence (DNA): TGTGCCAGCAGACAGACTAGCACAGATACGCAGTATTTT. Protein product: CASRQTSTDTQYF.

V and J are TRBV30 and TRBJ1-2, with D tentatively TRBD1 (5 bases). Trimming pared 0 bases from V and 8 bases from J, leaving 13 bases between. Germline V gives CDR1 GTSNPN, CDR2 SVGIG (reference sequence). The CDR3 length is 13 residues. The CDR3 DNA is TGTGCCTGGAGTGTACTTGTAGGGGAGGGCTACACCTTC. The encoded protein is CAWSVLVGEGYTF.

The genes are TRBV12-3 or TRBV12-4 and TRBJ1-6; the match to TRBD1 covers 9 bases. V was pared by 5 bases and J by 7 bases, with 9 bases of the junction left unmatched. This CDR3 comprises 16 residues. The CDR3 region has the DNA TGTGCCAGCAGTCAACAGGGGGCTACAATCAATTCACCCCTCCACTTT. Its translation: CASSQQGATINSPLHF.

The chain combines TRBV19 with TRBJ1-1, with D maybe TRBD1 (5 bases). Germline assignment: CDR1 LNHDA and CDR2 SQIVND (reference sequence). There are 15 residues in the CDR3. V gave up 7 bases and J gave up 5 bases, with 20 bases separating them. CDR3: CASMRFGQGRTEAFF. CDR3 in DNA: TGTGCCAGTATGCGTTTCGGGCAGGGAAGAACTGAAGCTTTCTTT.

The CDR3 region has the DNA TGTGCCAGCAGCGGCGGGACTAGCGGCTACACAGATACGCAGTATTTT. Amino acid sequence: CASSGGTSGYTDTQYF. V usage is TRBV4-2 and J usage is TRBJ2-3; TRBD2 agrees at 11 bases. The CDR3 runs to 16 residues. Germline CDR1 reads LGHNA; CDR2 reads YNFKEQ. Trimming took 5 bases from V and 2 from J; bases not matched to a gene: 6.

The CDR3 loop reads CASSQASTATDTQYF. CDR3 DNA sequence: TGTGCCAGCAGCCAAGCGTCGACAGCCACAGATACGCAGTATTTT. The chain links TRBV3-1 to TRBJ2-3; the D gene is possibly TRBD1 (5 bases). Germline lookup yields CDR1 LGHDT and CDR2 YNNKEL (reference sequence). The CDR3 loop spans 15 amino acids. V lost 1 base, J lost 2 bases, and 10 bases lay in between.

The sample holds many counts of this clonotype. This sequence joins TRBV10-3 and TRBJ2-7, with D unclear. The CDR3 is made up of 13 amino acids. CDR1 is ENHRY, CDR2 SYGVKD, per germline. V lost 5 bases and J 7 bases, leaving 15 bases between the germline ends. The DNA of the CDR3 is TGTGCCATCAGTCCCCCCCAAGGGTGGGAGCAGTACTTC. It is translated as CAISPPQGWEQYF.

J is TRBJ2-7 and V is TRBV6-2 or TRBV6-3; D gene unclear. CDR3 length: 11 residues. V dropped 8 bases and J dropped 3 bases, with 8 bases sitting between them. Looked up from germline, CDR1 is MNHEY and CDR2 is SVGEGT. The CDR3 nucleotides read TGTGCCAGCTACGGAAGCTACGAGCAGTACTTC. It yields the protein CASYGSYEQYF.

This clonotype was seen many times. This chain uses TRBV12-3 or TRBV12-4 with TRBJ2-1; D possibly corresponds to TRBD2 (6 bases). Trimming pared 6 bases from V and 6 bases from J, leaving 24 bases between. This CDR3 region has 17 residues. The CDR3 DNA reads TGTGCCAGCAGCCTCCTGAGAAGAGGACTACCCAGCAATGAGCAGTTCTTC. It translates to CASSLLRRGLPSNEQFF.

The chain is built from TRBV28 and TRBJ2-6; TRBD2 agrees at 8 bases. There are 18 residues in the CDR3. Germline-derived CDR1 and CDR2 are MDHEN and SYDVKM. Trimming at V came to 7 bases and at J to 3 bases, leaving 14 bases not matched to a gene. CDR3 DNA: TGTGCCAGCACTTCACCGGGGGGGGACCGAAGTGGGGCCAACGTCCTGACTTTC. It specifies CASTSPGGDRSGANVLTF.

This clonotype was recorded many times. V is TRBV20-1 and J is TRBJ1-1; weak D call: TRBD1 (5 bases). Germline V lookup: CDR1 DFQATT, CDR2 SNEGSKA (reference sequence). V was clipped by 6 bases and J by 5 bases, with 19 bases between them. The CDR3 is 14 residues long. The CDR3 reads CSADVGKGRTEAFF. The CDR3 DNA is TGCAGTGCAGACGTGGGGAAGGGACGGACTGAAGCTTTCTTT.

The CDR3 DNA reads as TGTGCCGTCGGGGACACCTACGAGCAGTACTTC. Encoded protein: CAVGDTYEQYF. The chain joins TRBV28 to TRBJ2-7; TRBD1 is a possible D gene (6 bases). Germline V CDR1 and CDR2: MDHEN, SYDVKM. The CDR3 runs 11 residues. Trimming took 11 bases from V and 2 from J, leaving 10 bases between them.